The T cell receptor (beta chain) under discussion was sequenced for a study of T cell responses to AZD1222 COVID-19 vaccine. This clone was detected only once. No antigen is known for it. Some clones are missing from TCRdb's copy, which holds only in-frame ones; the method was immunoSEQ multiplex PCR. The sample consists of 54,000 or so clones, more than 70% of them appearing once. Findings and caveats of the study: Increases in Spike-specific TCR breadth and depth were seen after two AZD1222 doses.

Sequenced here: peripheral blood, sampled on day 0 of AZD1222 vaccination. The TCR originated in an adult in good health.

The DNA for the CDR3 is TGCAGCGTTGAGGGACTAGCGGACTACAATGAGCAGTTCTTC. This codes for CSVEGLADYNEQFF. The rearrangement uses TRBV29-1 and TRBJ2-1; 11 nucleotides agree with TRBD2. CDR3 length: 14 residues. The germline CDR1 and CDR2 sequences are SQVTM and ANQGSEA. J gave up 3 bases and V 3 bases, and 1 base lay outside the gene matches.